The 23 T cell receptor beta chains below were found in one sample sequenced in a study of cytomegalovirus exposure and HLA in healthy donors. Researchers ran the PCR with 60 Vbeta and 13 Jbeta primers. Sequencing used immunoSEQ multiplex PCR; TCRdb keeps in-frame clones, though not all of them. This sample carries 130,000 to 150,000 clones, about 80% of them seen once, and the ten largest clones take roughly 4.7%. The sample was PBMCs. The source of these receptors is a male donor in good health and CMV-seronegative.

This clone appeared once. The rearrangement uses TRBV6-5 and TRBJ1-1; TRBD1 matches 9 bases. The CDR3 totals 13 residues. V shed 9 bases and J 5 bases; nucleotides not matched to a gene: 7. Germline-derived CDR1 and CDR2 are MNHEY and SVGAGI. CDR3 amino acids: CASHRGRWTEAFF. DNA for the CDR3: TGTGCCAGTCACAGGGGGCGATGGACTGAAGCTTTCTTT.

V and J are TRBV11-2 and TRBJ2-7; D call uncertain. Trimming removed 3 bases from V and 6 bases from J, with 6 bases in between. Germline CDR1 and CDR2: SGHAT and FQNNGV. This CDR3 contains 11 residues. The CDR3 protein is CASSFGREQYF. The CDR3 DNA reads as TGTGCCAGCAGCTTTGGGCGCGAGCAGTACTTC.

This clone was seen once. The chain links TRBV28 to TRBJ2-3; D gene ambiguous. The CDR3 totals 12 residues. Germline V gene sequence: CDR1 MDHEN, CDR2 SYDVKM. Trimming cost V 3 bases and J 2 bases, with 3 bases left between them. CDR3 amino acids: CASSFNTDTQYF. For the CDR3, the DNA is TGTGCCAGCAGTTTCAACACAGATACGCAGTATTTT.

The chain couples TRBV5-1 to TRBJ2-1; possibly TRBD1 for D (6 bases). V was pared by 3 bases and J by 0 bases, with 10 bases between. CDR3 length: 15 amino acids. Per the germline V gene, CDR1 is SGHRS and CDR2 is YFSETQ. CDR3 sequence: CASSWTDSSYNEQFF. The DNA of the CDR3 is TGCGCCAGCAGCTGGACGGACAGCTCCTACAATGAGCAGTTCTTC.

The V and J genes are TRBV7-8 and TRBJ1-1; 7 bases agree with TRBD1. V trimming: 5 bases; J trimming: 3 bases; junction bases outside the gene matches: 3. The CDR3 has 13 residues. Germline V gene lookup returns CDR1 SGHVS and CDR2 FQNEAQ. As DNA, the CDR3 is TGTGCCAGCAGCATCAGGGGGGACACTGAAGCTTTCTTT. Encoded protein: CASSIRGDTEAFF.

The rearrangement uses TRBV5-4 and TRBJ1-2; 7 nucleotides line up with TRBD1. This CDR3 is 14 amino acids long. Per germline, CDR1 SGHNT and CDR2 YYREEE (reference sequence). The V segment lost 0 bases and the J segment 5 bases; nucleotides outside the gene matches: 4. DNA for the CDR3: TGTGCCAGCAGCTTGGGTGACAGGGAATATGGCTACACCTTC. Protein product: CASSLGDREYGYTF.

The V and J genes are TRBV5-1 and TRBJ1-1; D call uncertain. V lost 1 base, J lost 1 base, and 8 bases lay in between. There are 14 residues in the CDR3. Germline V gene data show CDR1 as SGHRS and CDR2 as YFSETQ. The CDR3 sequence: CASSLIAGNTEAFF. CDR3 nucleotide sequence: TGCGCCAGCAGCTTGATCGCAGGGAACACTGAAGCTTTCTTT.

This clone was counted once. Within the sample, other DNA sequences also encode this same CDR3. The CDR3 region is CAISEEGNTEAFF. Written as DNA, the CDR3 is TGTGCCATCAGTGAGGAGGGGAACACTGAAGCTTTCTTT. The rearrangement links TRBV10-3 to TRBJ1-1; D ambiguous. There are 13 residues in the CDR3. V lost 2 bases and J 1 base, leaving 5 bases between the germline ends. From germline, CDR1 is ENHRY and CDR2 SYGVKD.

This chain uses TRBV5-4 with TRBJ1-2; TRBD1 aligns across 9 bases. The germline V gene encodes CDR1 SGHNT and CDR2 YYREEE (reference sequence). The length of the CDR3 is 13 residues. Germline trimming cut 4 bases from V and 8 bases from J; bases unmatched to any gene: 6. CDR3 protein: CASSLDRGEGYTF. The CDR3 coding sequence is TGTGCCAGCAGCCTGGACAGGGGTGAAGGCTACACCTTC.

J is TRBJ2-3 and V is TRBV7-9; D is unclear. CDR1 SEHNR and CDR2 FQNEAQ come from the germline V gene (reference sequence). This CDR3 has 16 residues. Trimming pared 3 bases from V and 0 bases from J, leaving 13 bases between. The CDR3 protein is CASSFPSATSTDTQYF. The CDR3 nucleotides read TGTGCCAGCAGCTTTCCCAGCGCCACTAGCACAGATACGCAGTATTTT.

The chain joins TRBV2 to TRBJ2-3, with TRBD2 matching over 10 bases. With V trimmed by 6 bases and J by 3 bases, 6 bases remained unmatched. This CDR3 contains 15 residues. CDR1 is SNHLY, CDR2 FYNNEI, per germline. The CDR3 here is CASRVAGGRTDTQYF. In DNA, the CDR3 is TGTGCCAGCAGAGTAGCGGGGGGTAGGACAGATACGCAGTATTTT.

V usage is TRBV9 and J usage is TRBJ2-7, with 8 bases matching TRBD2. CDR3 length: 14 residues. Germline loops: CDR1 SGDLS, CDR2 YYNGEE. V trimming: 2 bases; J trimming: 3 bases; junction bases outside the gene matches: 4. The CDR3 coding sequence is TGTGCCAGCAGCGTTGGCGGGGGGAACTACGAGCAGTACTTC. It specifies CASSVGGGNYEQYF.

The chain employs TRBV7-2 and TRBJ2-5; possibly TRBD2 for D (6 bases). CDR3 length equals 13 residues. V shed 1 base and J shed 7 bases, with 10 bases lying between them. Per germline, CDR1 SGHTA and CDR2 FQGNSA. The CDR3 DNA reads as TGTGCCAGCAGCTTAGGCGGGACGGGGACCCAGTACTTC. Translation gives CASSLGGTGTQYF.

The chain combines TRBV2 with TRBJ2-5, with D possibly TRBD2 on 5 matching bases. From germline, CDR1 is SNHLY and CDR2 FYNNEI. There are 13 residues in the CDR3. V dropped 3 bases and J dropped 0 bases, with 5 bases sitting between them. CDR3 protein: CASSEGDQETQYF. In DNA, the CDR3 is TGTGCCAGCAGTGAGGGAGACCAAGAGACCCAGTACTTC. Variable domain in full (rest from reference TRBV2 and TRBJ2-5): EPEVTQTPSHQVTQMGQEVILRCVPISNHLYFYWYRQILGQKVEFLVSFYNNEISEKSEIFDDQFSVERPDGSNFTLKIRSTKLEDSAMYFCASSEGDQETQYFGPGTRLLVL.

The chain links TRBV6-1 to TRBJ1-2; D not certain. Germline V CDR1 and CDR2: MNHNS, SASEGT. CDR3 size: 15 residues. V was shortened by 5 bases and J by 4 bases, with 17 bases between the two germline ends. CDR3 sequence (DNA): TGTGCCAGCAGTCATGGCAAGGCAGGTGGCTATGGCTACACCTTC. Translation: CASSHGKAGGYGYTF.

This clone was observed a few times. This chain links TRBV21-1 with TRBJ2-7; the DNA was not used to check the table's D call, TRBD1. TRBV21-1 is deemed a pseudogene. CDR3 length: 17 amino acids. The CDR3 spells CASSDGRLNRGTYEQYF. The CDR3 DNA sequence: TGTGCCAGCAGTGATGGGCGTCTTAACAGGGGAACCTACGAGCAGTACTTC.

This clone was detected a few times. The chain uses TRBV11-3 and TRBJ2-7; a possible D gene is TRBD2 (5 bases). Trimming pared 2 bases from V and 3 bases from J, leaving 8 bases between. This CDR3 has 13 amino acids. Germline values: CDR1 SGHNT, CDR2 YENEEA. CDR3 loop: CASSLTRDYEQYF. The CDR3 coding sequence is TGTGCCAGCAGCTTAACACGGGACTACGAGCAGTACTTC.

This clone was found once. This chain uses TRBV29-1 with TRBJ2-1; the match to TRBD2 covers 8 bases. Per germline, CDR1 SQVTM and CDR2 ANQGSEA. V lost 6 bases and J lost 8; bases outside the gene matches: 15. The CDR3 sequence is 15 residues long. The CDR3 spells CSVSETSGLGYEQFF. Written as DNA, the CDR3 is TGCAGCGTGTCTGAAACTAGCGGACTCGGATATGAGCAGTTCTTC.

The V gene is TRBV13, the J gene TRBJ1-4, with 8 bases identical to TRBD1. The CDR3 is made up of 15 amino acids. Unmatched junction bases numbered 9, after V lost 5 bases and J lost 7 bases. The germline gives CDR1 PRHDT, CDR2 FYEKMQ (reference sequence). The CDR3 DNA is TGTGCCAGCAGCCTGCGGACAGGGTTGGGTGAAAAACTGTTTTTT. The encoded protein is CASSLRTGLGEKLFF.

This chain links TRBV5-1 with TRBJ2-6; no definite D call. The germline V gene has CDR1 SGHRS and CDR2 YFSETQ. V was cut by 4 bases and J by 0 bases, with 5 bases left in between. The CDR3 is 14 amino acids. The CDR3 coding sequence is TGCGCCAGCAGCGGCCGCTCTGGGGCCAACGTCCTGACTTTC. This gives the protein CASSGRSGANVLTF.

This chain connects TRBV5-1 to TRBJ2-1; TRBD2 matches 10 bases. Germline-derived CDR1 and CDR2 are SGHRS and YFSETQ. The CDR3 consists of 14 residues. J gave up 7 bases and V 2 bases, and 3 bases lay outside the gene matches. The CDR3 DNA reads as TGCGCCAGCAGCTTAGTAGCGGGGGGAAATGAGCAGTTCTTC. This sequence encodes CASSLVAGGNEQFF.

The chain links TRBV30 to TRBJ1-5; 7 bases align to TRBD1. This CDR3 contains 14 residues. The V segment lost 3 bases and the J segment 3 bases; nucleotides outside the gene matches: 5. The germline V gene encodes CDR1 GTSNPN and CDR2 SVGIG (reference sequence). In DNA, the CDR3 is TGTGCCTGGAGCCTTGGGACAGTCAATCAGCCCCAGCATTTT. Encoded protein: CAWSLGTVNQPQHF.

This clone was seen once. CDR3 sequence reads: CACGTQLGGGYTF. The CDR3 region has the DNA TGTGCCTGCGGGACTCAACTAGGAGGAGGCTACACCTTC. The chain recombines TRBV30 with TRBJ1-2, with a tentative D call TRBD1 (5 bases). Trimming cost V 6 bases and J 8 bases, with 19 bases left between them. This CDR3 is 13 amino acids long. From germline, CDR1 is GTSNPN and CDR2 SVGIG (reference sequence). The variable domain in full, with the rest retrieved from reference TRBV30 and TRBJ1-2, is SQTIHQWPATLVQPVGSPLSLECTVEGTSNPNLYWYRQAAGRGLQLLFYSVGIGQISSEVPQNLSASRPQDRQFILSSKKLLLSDSGFYLCACGTQLGGGYTFGSGTRLTVV.